This note documents a single TCR beta chain sequence. The antigen this receptor binds is unknown. No per-base quality is available; no much larger clone lies one base away. Systemically healthy Caucasian individuals from Russia, 39 in total and aged roughly 6 to 100 years, were included as donors. Around 10 milliliters of peripheral blood were drawn from each donor into EDTA-treated Vacutainer tubes. Ficoll-Paque density-gradient centrifugation was used to isolate PBMCs, with at least 7 million obtained per sample. Trizol reagent was used to extract total RNA from the PBMCs, yielding at least 5.5 micrograms per sample. Naive CD45RAhigh/CD27high T cell percentages were measured by flow cytometry on a PBMC aliquot from every donor. The CDR3 holds 17 amino acids from the cysteine to the phenylalanine. The sequence is cut down to CDR3 DNA, 51 bases in frame from base 1. V has 5 bases trimmed and J has 6 bases trimmed; junction bases matching no gene number 16.

Receptor libraries were prepared by 5' RACE. TCRdb shows the sequencer as Illumina HiSeq 2500. The second PCR ran for about 6 to 12 cycles and used a J-beta primer mix along with a sample-barcoded 5' primer. A unique molecular identifier was introduced onto each TCR beta cDNA molecule by a template-switch 5' adaptor carrying 12 random nucleotides. At least 2.5 million CDR3-containing paired-end reads were obtained from each sample. First-strand cDNA synthesis was performed from all RNA using the Mint cDNA synthesis kit, with priming by a TRBC-specific oligonucleotide. Following uracil-DNA glycosylase treatment, all cDNA underwent a first 18-cycle PCR with the universal primers M1SS and BC2_uni_R. Per the authors' processing: For normalization, 1 million high-quality reads were randomly selected from each sample, with every read carrying a distinct molecular identifier. Instead of being binned into consensus sequences, reads with shared molecular identifiers were discarded. MiTCR, with a Q25 quality threshold and the strictest error-elimination algorithm, was used for CDR3 identification, clonotype clustering and error correction. Lower-bound total TCR beta diversity was estimated with a nonparametric unseen species model using Euler transformation. TCRdb itself trimmed the public reads at Q25 with fastp, ran MiXCR and retained productive beta chains. A single entry per CDR3 protein holds the most common genes and DNA from its merged rows. The V and J calls and clone size are TCRdb's, not the authors'. The sample yields some 1.7 million distinct CDR3 sequences; about 28% were counted once. The top ten clonotypes cover less than 9.5% of the sample.

The sample comes from a study of blood T cells in healthy people across ages (dated by TCRdb to between 2015 and 2017). Broadly, across the study: In model experiments, roughly one uniquely barcoded TCR beta cDNA molecule per two T cells was captured by template switching. Age-related changes in TCR beta repertoire diversity were measured in the study by deep sequencing normalized with unique cDNA molecular identifiers. Four age groups were formed from the donors: young (average 16 years), middle-aged (approximately 40), aged (approximately 60) and long-lived (about 80). To avoid experimental bias, donors of different ages were randomly spread across the sequencing lanes. For two donors (one aged 18 to 30 and one aged 80 or older), the study analyzed two additional independent replicas of 1 million unique cDNA reads from the same blood draw.

Study-wide findings and limitations: The long-lived group showed more naive CD4+ T cells, fewer expanded clones and increased TCR diversity than the aged group, suggesting age selection. Conclusive comparison of naive and antigen-experienced compartments was prevented by the profiling of bulk unsorted PBMCs. There was a strong correlation between observed TCR beta diversity and the percentage of naive T cells measured by flow cytometry. Donor CMV infection status was unknown, potentially confounding age-related changes in expanded clonotypes. Observed TCR beta diversity per million T cells fell roughly linearly with age, and a significant reduction was already apparent by age roughly 41. Estimates of total diversity based on one million sequenced T cells were regarded as lower bounds and as underestimates.

The rearranged chain carries TRBV12-3 or TRBV12-4 and TRBJ2-3, with 8 bases matching TRBD2. The TCR comes from a woman aged 25 to 45 in good health. Sample: blood. The CDR3 region reads CASSAFGRGGAGDTQYF. Read as DNA, the sequence is TGTGCCAGCAGTGCCTTTGGCCGGGGGGGGGCTGGCGATACGCAGTATTTT.